This T cell receptor (beta chain) was identified in a study of blood T cell repertoires in COVID-19. At the level of the study: Italy, Spain and the United States were the sources of the convalescent and acute COVID-19 samples.

The method was immunoSEQ multiplex PCR; TCRdb's version includes in-frame clones alone and lacks a portion of them. The profile shows roughly 76,000 clones, around 89% of them singletons. Trimming removed 9 bases from V and 2 bases from J, with 23 bases in between. This CDR3 is 17 amino acids long. CDR1 and CDR2 (germline): MDHEN, SYDVKM. Sequenced input: PBMCs or T cells enriched from blood (not recorded which). The origin of this receptor is a woman between 45 and 65 years old with acute COVID-19. This rearrangement joins TRBV28 to TRBJ1-5, with a weak D call TRBD1 (5 bases). As DNA, the CDR3 is TGTGCCAGTAGGAACCTAGGGACCCCGGGGGGCAATCAGCCCCAGCATTTT. It codes for CASRNLGTPGGNQPQHF. The variable domain in full, with the rest retrieved from reference TRBV28 and TRBJ1-5, is DVKVTQSSRYLVKRTGEKVFLECVQDMDHENMFWYRQDPGLGLRLIYFSYDVKMKEKGDIPEGYSVSREKKERFSLILESASTNQTSMYLCASRNLGTPGGNQPQHFGDGTRLSIL.